This T cell receptor (beta chain) was identified during a study of CD8 T cells in ankylosing spondylitis. Study-wide results and limits: Matched synovial fluid from ankylosing spondylitis patients was reported to be enriched for disease-linked clones. Seemingly distinctive of ankylosing spondylitis blood was a TCR beta motif formed by eight highly homologous variants.

TCRdb redid the calling of the 5' RACE reads with MiXCR, one entry per CDR3 protein. The sample consists of roughly 190,000 distinct CDR3 sequences, about 13% of them appearing once. This clonotype has a count of ten or more. Its antigen is as yet unknown. The CDR3 totals 14 residues. V dropped 4 bases and J dropped 2 bases, with 12 bases sitting between them. Germline assignment: CDR1 SGHRS and CDR2 YFSETQ. The V and J genes are TRBV5-1 and TRBJ2-5; weak D call: TRBD2 (6 bases). Material: blood, either unsorted or a sorted T cell fraction (not recorded which). The TCR was taken from a male donor with ankylosing spondylitis or in good health (not recorded which). This CDR3 is CASSPIAVQETQYF. CDR3 DNA sequence: TGCGCCAGCAGCCCTATAGCGGTTCAAGAGACCCAGTACTTC.